The 26 T cell receptor beta chains below all came from one sample that was sequenced in a study of response to subunit inactivated influenza vaccine. TCRdb recomputed calls from the RT-PCR reads with MiXCR, one row per CDR3 protein. Of 500,000 to 550,000 distinct CDR3 sequences in the sample, around 8% were seen once. The sample was PBMCs from blood, taken around 25 months after vaccination. The receptor set was obtained from a man between 50 and 75 years old who received an inactivated influenza vaccine.

This clonotype has more than one count but fewer than ten. V usage is TRBV2 and J usage is TRBJ2-1; 9 bases agree with TRBD2. CDR1 SNHLY and CDR2 FYNNEI come from the germline V gene. CDR3 length equals 15 residues. V shed 1 base and J 4 bases; nucleotides not matched to a gene: 2. Here the CDR3 reads CASSEGGGAYNEQFF. Here the CDR3 DNA reads TGTGCCAGCAGTGAAGGCGGGGGGGCTTACAATGAGCAGTTCTTC.

This clonotype occurred a few times. A read error may produce the germline difference seen at one junction end. The chain joins TRBV11-2 to TRBJ2-1; 8 nucleotides match TRBD2. Germline V gene data show CDR1 as SGHAT and CDR2 as FQNNGV. The CDR3 contains 16 residues. The CDR3 bases are TGTGCCAGCAGACGGCCCCGGGGGGGCTCCTACAATGTGCAGTTCTTC. Translated, it gives CASRRPRGGSYNVQFF.

This chain connects TRBV29-1 to TRBJ2-1; 7 bases agree with TRBD2. V lost 4 bases, J lost 4 bases, and 10 bases stayed unmatched. Germline V gene data show CDR1 as SQVTM and CDR2 as ANQGSEA. The CDR3 contains 15 residues. CDR3 region: CSVVGREGQYNEQFF. The CDR3 DNA follows: TGCAGCGTTGTAGGCAGGGAGGGCCAATACAATGAGCAGTTCTTC.

This clonotype was observed a few times. The rearrangement joins TRBV24-1 to TRBJ2-5; no clear D. Trimming shortened V by 3 bases and J by 9 bases, and 19 bases separated the two germline ends. The CDR3 has 15 amino acids. Germline V gene data show CDR1 as KGHDR and CDR2 as SFDVKD. DNA of the CDR3: TGTGCCACCAGTGATGTCGAACATGGAGTTAAGGCCCAGTACTTC. It encodes CATSDVEHGVKAQYF.

Concerning this clonotype: With a much larger clone just one base away, this may be a read error. This chain joins TRBV5-1 and TRBJ1-6; D call uncertain. This CDR3 has 15 residues. Looked up from germline, CDR1 is SGHRS and CDR2 is YFSETQ. CDR3 residues: CASSLGQPYNPPLHF. The CDR3, as DNA: TGCGCCAGCAGCTTGGGTCAGCCTTATAATCCACCCCTCCACTTT.

In its sample, this clonotype was seen many times. V is TRBV15 and J is TRBJ1-2; D not certain. CDR1 and CDR2 from the germline V gene are LNHNV and YYDKDF (reference sequence). Trimming took off 0 bases at V and 5 bases at J, with 10 bases between the two ends. CDR3 length: 14 amino acids. In DNA, the CDR3 is TGTGCCACCAGCAGAGACGGAATAGGGTATGGCTACACCTTC. It yields the protein CATSRDGIGYGYTF.

This clonotype appeared a few times. This rearrangement joins TRBV7-2 to TRBJ2-3; D is unclear. The germline CDR1 and CDR2 sequences are SGHTA and FQGNSA. The CDR3 length is 15 residues. V was cut by 2 bases and J by 4 bases, with 13 bases left in between. CDR3 DNA: TGTGCCAGCAGCTTACTTGTAGCCTCACCAGATACGCAGTATTTT. Its protein product is CASSLLVASPDTQYF.

The chain joins TRBV6-1 to TRBJ2-1; 15 bases map to TRBD2. The CDR3 has 15 residues. Per the germline V gene, CDR1 is MNHNS and CDR2 is SASEGT. The V gene end was trimmed by 6 bases and the J gene end by 9 bases; junction bases not matched to a gene: 6. The CDR3 region has the DNA TGTGCCAGCAGGGCTAGGACTAGCGGGAGGGGTGAGCAGTTCTTC. This gives the protein CASRARTSGRGEQFF.

This clonotype has a count of ten or more. The J gene is TRBJ2-2, the V gene TRBV20-1; the match to TRBD2 covers 14 bases. The CDR3 is 17 amino acids. Trimming took 3 bases from V and 5 from J; bases not matched to a gene: 8. From germline, CDR1 is DFQATT and CDR2 SNEGSKA (reference sequence). The CDR3 sequence is CSASDPGLAGVTGELFF. CDR3 nucleotides: TGCAGTGCTAGCGACCCGGGACTAGCGGGAGTAACCGGGGAGCTGTTTTTT.

The chain combines TRBV6-1 with TRBJ2-3, with TRBD1 identical over 10 bases. The CDR3 has 16 amino acids. Germline trimming cut 6 bases from V and 6 bases from J; bases unmatched to any gene: 12. In germline, CDR1 is MNHNS, CDR2 SASEGT. CDR3 nucleotide sequence: TGTGCCAGCAGCCTCGACAGGGGGCGGGCTTCGGATACGCAGTATTTT. Amino acid sequence: CASSLDRGRASDTQYF.

The rearrangement links TRBV10-3 to TRBJ1-2; 9 nucleotides line up with TRBD1. Unmatched junction bases numbered 11, after V lost 3 bases and J lost 6 bases. Per germline, CDR1 ENHRY and CDR2 SYGVKD. This CDR3 is built from 16 residues. The CDR3 sequence: CAISDSDRGFSNGYTF. CDR3 nucleotides: TGTGCCATCAGTGATTCGGACAGGGGATTTTCTAATGGCTACACCTTC.

This clonotype was seen repeatedly, ten times or more. V usage is TRBV24-1 and J usage is TRBJ2-2, with D tentatively TRBD2 (5 bases). The germline CDR1 and CDR2 sequences are KGHDR and SFDVKD. CDR3 size: 18 residues. The V end was cut by 1 base, the J end by 5 bases, with 19 bases between. CDR3 in amino acids: CATSDFPRARTGTGELFF. CDR3 nucleotides: TGTGCCACCAGTGATTTCCCCCGGGCCCGCACGGGGACCGGGGAGCTGTTTTTT.

The sample holds many counts of this clonotype. The rearrangement uses TRBV7-3 and TRBJ2-7; 8 positions match TRBD1. Trimming took 5 bases from V and 0 from J; bases not matched to a gene: 3. The CDR3 extends over 14 amino acids. CDR1 SGHTA and CDR2 FQGTGA come from the germline V gene. CDR3 sequence (DNA): TGTGCCAGCAGCCAGACAGGGGACTCCTACGAGCAGTACTTC. It yields the protein CASSQTGDSYEQYF.

There are a few counts of this clonotype. This rearrangement joins TRBV4-1 to TRBJ1-6, with TRBD1 matching over 8 bases. CDR1 is MGHRA, CDR2 YSYEKL, per germline. V was clipped by 3 bases and J by 7 bases; unmatched bases: 5. The CDR3 totals 15 residues. CDR3 nucleotides: TGCGCCAGCAGCCAGACCGGGACAGGAAATTCACCCCTCCACTTT. The encoded protein is CASSQTGTGNSPLHF.

J is TRBJ2-3 and V is TRBV15, with 7 positions matching TRBD2. V lost 4 bases to trimming and J lost 1 base; unmatched junction nucleotides: 8. Per germline, CDR1 LNHNV and CDR2 YYDKDF (reference sequence). The CDR3 consists of 16 residues. CDR3 nucleotide sequence: TGTGCCACCAGCAACGATGGACGGGGGGGCACAGATACGCAGTATTTT. Its translation is CATSNDGRGGTDTQYF.

This clonotype was recorded a few times. CDR3 nucleotide sequence: TGTGCCAGCAGCCAAGAGGGACTAGCGGATGGCGTGACCCAGTACTTC. It translates to CASSQEGLADGVTQYF. The chain recombines TRBV4-2 with TRBJ2-5; 11 positions agree with TRBD2. CDR3 length: 16 amino acids. The ends lost 0 bases at V and 7 bases at J; junction bases unmatched: 7. Germline assignment: CDR1 LGHNA and CDR2 YNFKEQ.

This clonotype appeared a few times. The chain couples TRBV30 to TRBJ1-3; no definite D call. Trimming took off 2 bases at V and 0 bases at J, with 8 bases between the two ends. Per the germline V gene, CDR1 is GTSNPN and CDR2 is SVGIG (reference sequence). The CDR3 contains 14 residues. CDR3 amino acids: CAWSSLYSGNTIYF. The DNA of the CDR3 is TGTGCCTGGAGTAGTCTTTACTCTGGAAACACCATATATTTT. Full variable domain (missing parts from reference TRBV30 and TRBJ1-3): SQTIHQWPATLVQPVGSPLSLECTVEGTSNPNLYWYRQAAGRGLQLLFYSVGIGQISSEVPQNLSASRPQDRQFILSSKKLLLSDSGFYLCAWSSLYSGNTIYFGEGSWLTVV.

This clonotype was observed at least ten times. This chain joins TRBV20-1 and TRBJ1-3; D ambiguous. There are 15 residues in the CDR3. V shed 3 bases and J shed 0 bases, with 12 bases lying between them. Germline V lookup: CDR1 DFQATT, CDR2 SNEGSKA (reference sequence). The CDR3 loop is CSARESGLSGNTIYF. In DNA, the CDR3 is TGCAGTGCTAGGGAGAGTGGACTCTCTGGAAACACCATATATTTT.

J is TRBJ2-3 and V is TRBV5-1, with TRBD1 matching over 8 bases. This CDR3 region has 13 residues. V gave up 6 bases and J gave up 6 bases; unmatched junction bases: 6. CDR1 is SGHRS and CDR2 is YFSETQ in the germline V gene. CDR3 protein: CASKGQEGDTQYF. The CDR3 coding sequence is TGCGCCAGCAAGGGACAGGAGGGGGATACGCAGTATTTT.

The V gene is TRBV29-1, the J gene TRBJ1-1, with D tentatively TRBD1 (5 bases). This CDR3 has 13 amino acids. With 3 bases removed from V and 1 base from J, the gap between germline ends came to 9 bases. Germline values: CDR1 SQVTM, CDR2 ANQGSEA. The DNA of the CDR3 is TGCAGCGTTGACAGACAGCCGAACACTGAAGCTTTCTTT. Translation: CSVDRQPNTEAFF. The variable domain in full, with the rest retrieved from reference TRBV29-1 and TRBJ1-1, is SAVISQKPSRDICQRGTSLTIQCQVDSQVTMMFWYRQQPGQSLTLIATANQGSEATYESGFVIDKFPISRPNLTFSTLTVSNMSPEDSSIYLCSVDRQPNTEAFFGQGTRLTVV.

This clonotype was detected many times. The rearrangement joins TRBV7-9 to TRBJ2-4, with 11 positions matching TRBD1. Germline lookup yields CDR1 SEHNR and CDR2 FQNEAQ (reference sequence). The V segment lost 5 bases and the J segment 9 bases; nucleotides outside the gene matches: 12. The CDR3 extends over 16 amino acids. The CDR3 loop reads CASSLNSGTGGIIQYF. The CDR3 DNA reads TGTGCCAGCAGCCTCAATTCCGGGACAGGGGGAATCATTCAGTACTTC.

This clonotype occurred a few times. The chain combines TRBV15 with TRBJ1-5, with 9 bases fitting TRBD1. The germline V gene encodes CDR1 LNHNV and CDR2 YYDKDF (reference sequence). V gave up 7 bases and J gave up 6 bases; unmatched junction bases: 10. The CDR3 is 15 amino acids. The CDR3 region is CATNSVQGAGQPQHF. As DNA, the CDR3 is TGTGCCACCAATTCTGTACAGGGGGCAGGTCAGCCCCAGCATTTT.

A few counts support this clonotype. The rearrangement joins TRBV5-6 to TRBJ1-1; possibly TRBD1 for D (6 bases). The CDR3 spans 16 residues. Germline lookup yields CDR1 SGHDT and CDR2 YYEEEE. V lost 1 base and J lost 1, with 14 bases in between. CDR3 DNA sequence: TGTGCCAGCAGCTTGCGAACGTGGGGGGCGAACACTGAAGCTTTCTTT. As protein: CASSLRTWGANTEAFF.

This clonotype was picked up a small number of times. The chain links TRBV10-3 to TRBJ1-6; D is undetermined. Trimming removed 3 bases at V and 7 bases at J, with 22 bases between. The CDR3 contains 18 residues. Germline V gene sequence: CDR1 ENHRY, CDR2 SYGVKD. As DNA, the CDR3 is TGTGCCATCAGTGACCCGGACGAAGGCGACTTCCCAAATTCACCCCTCCACTTT. Translation: CAISDPDEGDFPNSPLHF.

This clonotype was counted many times. This chain links TRBV5-5 with TRBJ2-5; D is possibly TRBD1 (6 bases). Trimming took 4 bases from V and 5 from J, leaving 15 bases between them. This CDR3 contains 14 residues. Germline V gives CDR1 SGHKS, CDR2 YYEKEE (reference sequence). The DNA for the CDR3 is TGTGCCAGCAGCACATACAGGGACCTTGAGACCCAGTACTTC. Protein product: CASSTYRDLETQYF.

The sample holds a few counts of this clonotype. The chain employs TRBV4-1 and TRBJ2-4; 7 bases fit TRBD2. This CDR3 contains 17 residues. From germline, CDR1 is MGHRA and CDR2 YSYEKL. V dropped 1 base and J dropped 1; count of bases not matched to a gene: 7. The CDR3 protein is CASSQGLRGDAKNIQYF. As DNA, the CDR3 is TGCGCCAGCAGCCAAGGTCTTCGGGGGGATGCCAAAAACATTCAGTACTTC.